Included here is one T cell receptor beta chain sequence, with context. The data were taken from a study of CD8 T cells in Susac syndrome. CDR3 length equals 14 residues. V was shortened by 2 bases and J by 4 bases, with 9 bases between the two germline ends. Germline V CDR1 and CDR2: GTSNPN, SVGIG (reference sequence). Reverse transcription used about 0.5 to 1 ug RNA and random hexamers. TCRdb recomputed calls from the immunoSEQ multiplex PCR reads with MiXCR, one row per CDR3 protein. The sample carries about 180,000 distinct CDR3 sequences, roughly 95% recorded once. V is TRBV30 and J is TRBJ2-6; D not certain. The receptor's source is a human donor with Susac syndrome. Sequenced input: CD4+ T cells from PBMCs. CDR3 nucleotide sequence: TGTGCCTGGAGTCCTAACCCCGGGGCCAACGTCCTGACTTTC. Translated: CAWSPNPGANVLTF.